Detailed here is one T cell receptor (beta chain). Its recognized antigen is unknown. No much larger clonotype is one base removed from it; base qualities were not supplied. Looking up the germline V gene yields CDR1 WSHSY and CDR2 SAAADI. Ends trimmed: V by 2 bases, J by 4 bases; bases unmatched to a gene: 5. The CDR3 runs 15 residues from the cysteine to the phenylalanine. Only the CDR3 region is kept as DNA, spanning 45 bases read in frame from base 1. This sample is drawn from a study of control samples from healthy donors and cancer patients (dated by TCRdb to the early 2020s). The library was obtained by the immunoSEQ multiplex PCR assay. The table was pulled from immuneACCESS by TCRdb, which kept in-frame rearrangements only. Such tables lose some clones; where checked, under half of the loss comes from unresolved V genes, and the rest has no known cause. The sample yields under 100,000 clones; 70% to 90% were counted once. Over 8.5% of the sample belongs to the ten largest clones.

This clonotype originated in a woman aged 45 to 65 with colorectal cancer. The chain is encoded by TRBV10-2 joined to TRBJ2-5, with TRBD2 matching 9 junction bases. The specimen sequenced was PBMCs. This receptor has the CDR3 CASSEAASGVETQYF. The bases read TGCGCCAGCAGTGAGGCGGCTAGCGGGGTAGAGACCCAGTACTTC.